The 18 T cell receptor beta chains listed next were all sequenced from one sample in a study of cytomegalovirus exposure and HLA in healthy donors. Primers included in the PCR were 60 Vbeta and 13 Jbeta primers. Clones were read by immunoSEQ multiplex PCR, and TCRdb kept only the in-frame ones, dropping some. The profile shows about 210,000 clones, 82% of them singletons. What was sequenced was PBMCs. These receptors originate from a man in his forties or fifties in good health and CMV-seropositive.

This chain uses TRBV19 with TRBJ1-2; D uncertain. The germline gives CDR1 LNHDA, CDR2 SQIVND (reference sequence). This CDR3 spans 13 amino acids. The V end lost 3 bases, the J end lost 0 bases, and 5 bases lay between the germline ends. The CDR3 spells CASSIPSNYGYTF. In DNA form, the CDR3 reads TGTGCCAGTAGTATTCCCTCTAACTATGGCTACACCTTC.

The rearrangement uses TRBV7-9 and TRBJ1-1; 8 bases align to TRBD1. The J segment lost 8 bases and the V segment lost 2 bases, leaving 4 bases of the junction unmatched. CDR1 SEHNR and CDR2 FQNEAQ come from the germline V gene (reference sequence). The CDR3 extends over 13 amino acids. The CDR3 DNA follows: TGTGCCAGCAGCTTAAAGGGGACAGGCGAAGCTTTCTTT. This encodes CASSLKGTGEAFF.

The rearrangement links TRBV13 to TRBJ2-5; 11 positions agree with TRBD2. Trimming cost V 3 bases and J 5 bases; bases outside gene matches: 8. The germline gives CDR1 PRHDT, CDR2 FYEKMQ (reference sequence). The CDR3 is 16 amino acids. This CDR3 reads CASSLVAGGPGETQYF. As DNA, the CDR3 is TGTGCCAGCAGCTTGGTAGCGGGAGGGCCAGGGGAGACCCAGTACTTC.

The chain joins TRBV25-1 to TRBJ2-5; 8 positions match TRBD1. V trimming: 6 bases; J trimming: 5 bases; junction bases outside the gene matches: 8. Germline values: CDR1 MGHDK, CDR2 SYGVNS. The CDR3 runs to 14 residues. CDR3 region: CASSGTGGMETQYF. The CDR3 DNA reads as TGTGCCAGCAGCGGTACAGGGGGGATGGAGACCCAGTACTTC.

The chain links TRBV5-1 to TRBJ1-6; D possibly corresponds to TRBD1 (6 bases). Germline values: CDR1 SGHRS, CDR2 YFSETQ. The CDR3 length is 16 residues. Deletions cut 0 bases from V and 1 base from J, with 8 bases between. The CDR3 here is CASSLDQGSYNSPLHF. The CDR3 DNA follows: TGCGCCAGCAGCTTGGATCAGGGGTCCTATAATTCACCCCTCCACTTT.

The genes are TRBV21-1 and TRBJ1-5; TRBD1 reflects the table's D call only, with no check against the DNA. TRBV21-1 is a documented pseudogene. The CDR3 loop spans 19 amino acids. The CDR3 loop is CASSKDKDETGPCNQPQHF. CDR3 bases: TGTGCCAGCAGCAAAGATAAAGATGAGACAGGGCCTTGCAATCAGCCCCAGCATTTT.

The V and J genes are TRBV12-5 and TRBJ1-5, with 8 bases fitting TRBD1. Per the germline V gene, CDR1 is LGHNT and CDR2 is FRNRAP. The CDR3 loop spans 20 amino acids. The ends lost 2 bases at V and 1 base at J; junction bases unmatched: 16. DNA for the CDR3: TGTGCTAGTGGTTTGTATTTTTTGGGGCGGACAGGGAGGAGCAATCAGCCCCAGCATTTT. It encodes CASGLYFLGRTGRSNQPQHF.

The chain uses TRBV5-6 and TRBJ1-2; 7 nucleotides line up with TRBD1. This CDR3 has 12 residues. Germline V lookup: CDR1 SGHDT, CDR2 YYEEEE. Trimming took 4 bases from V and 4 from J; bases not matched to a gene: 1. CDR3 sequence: CASSGDSYGYTF. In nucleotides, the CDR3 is TGTGCCAGCAGCGGGGACAGCTATGGCTACACCTTC.

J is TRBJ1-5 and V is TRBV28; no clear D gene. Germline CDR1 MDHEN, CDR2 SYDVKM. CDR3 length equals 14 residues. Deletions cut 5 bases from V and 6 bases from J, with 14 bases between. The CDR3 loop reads CASSMRSAGQPQHF. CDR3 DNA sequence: TGTGCCAGCAGTATGAGGAGCGCCGGTCAGCCCCAGCATTTT.

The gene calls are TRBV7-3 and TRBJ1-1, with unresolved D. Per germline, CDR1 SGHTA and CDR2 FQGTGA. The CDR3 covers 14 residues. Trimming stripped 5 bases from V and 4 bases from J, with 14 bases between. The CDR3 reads CASSPGPTITEAFF. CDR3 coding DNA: TGTGCCAGCAGCCCCGGTCCAACGATCACTGAAGCTTTCTTT.

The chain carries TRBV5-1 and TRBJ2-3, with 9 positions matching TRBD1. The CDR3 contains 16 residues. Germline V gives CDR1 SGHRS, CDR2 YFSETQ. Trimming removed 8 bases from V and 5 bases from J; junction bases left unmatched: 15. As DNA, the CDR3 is TGCGCCAGAGACCCCGGTACAGGGGGCTTCGGAGATACGCAGTATTTT. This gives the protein CARDPGTGGFGDTQYF.

CDR3 DNA: TGCGCCAGCAGCCGCGTCGGATCCGGGGGCGGGGAGCTGTTTTTT. Translating gives CASSRVGSGGGELFF. The rearrangement joins TRBV4-1 to TRBJ2-2; D might be TRBD2 (6 bases). In germline, CDR1 is MGHRA, CDR2 YSYEKL. The ends were cut back, 4 bases at V and 7 bases at J, with 16 bases in the middle. There are 15 residues in the CDR3.

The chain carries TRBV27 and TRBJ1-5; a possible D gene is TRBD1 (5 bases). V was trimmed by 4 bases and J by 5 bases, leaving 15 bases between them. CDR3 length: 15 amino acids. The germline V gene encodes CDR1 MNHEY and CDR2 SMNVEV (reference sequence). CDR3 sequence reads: CASSSDMGGDQPQHF. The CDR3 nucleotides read TGTGCCAGCAGTTCAGACATGGGGGGAGATCAGCCCCAGCATTTT.

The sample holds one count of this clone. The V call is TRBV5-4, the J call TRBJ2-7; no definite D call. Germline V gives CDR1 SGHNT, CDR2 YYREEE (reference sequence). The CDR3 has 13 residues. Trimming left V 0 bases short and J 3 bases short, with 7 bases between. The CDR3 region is CASSLGPDYEQYV. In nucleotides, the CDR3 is TGTGCCAGCAGCTTGGGGCCAGACTACGAGCAGTACGTC.

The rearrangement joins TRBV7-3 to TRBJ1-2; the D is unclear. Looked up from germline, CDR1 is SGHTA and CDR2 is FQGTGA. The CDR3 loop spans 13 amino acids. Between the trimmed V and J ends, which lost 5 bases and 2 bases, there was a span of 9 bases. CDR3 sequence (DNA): TGTGCCAGCAGCCTTCCGGGGAACTATGGCTACACCTTC. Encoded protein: CASSLPGNYGYTF.

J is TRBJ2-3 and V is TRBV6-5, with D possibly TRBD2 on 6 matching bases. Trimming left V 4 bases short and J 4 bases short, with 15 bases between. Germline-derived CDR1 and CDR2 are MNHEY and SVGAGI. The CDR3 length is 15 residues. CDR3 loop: CASSSTSTGADTQYF. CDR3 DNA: TGTGCCAGCAGTTCCACTAGCACGGGGGCAGATACGCAGTATTTT.

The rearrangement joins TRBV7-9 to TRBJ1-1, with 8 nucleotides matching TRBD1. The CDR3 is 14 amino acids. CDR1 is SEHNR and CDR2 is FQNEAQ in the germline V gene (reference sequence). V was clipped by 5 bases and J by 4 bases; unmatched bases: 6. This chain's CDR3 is CASSPTGGGTEAFF. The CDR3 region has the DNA TGTGCCAGCAGCCCCACAGGGGGAGGCACTGAAGCTTTCTTT.

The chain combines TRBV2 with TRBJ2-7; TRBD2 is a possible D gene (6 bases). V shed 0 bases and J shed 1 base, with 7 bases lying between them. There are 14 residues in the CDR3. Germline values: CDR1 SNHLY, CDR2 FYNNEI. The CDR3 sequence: CASSEAEGSYEQYF. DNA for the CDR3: TGTGCCAGCAGTGAAGCGGAGGGGTCCTACGAGCAGTACTTC.